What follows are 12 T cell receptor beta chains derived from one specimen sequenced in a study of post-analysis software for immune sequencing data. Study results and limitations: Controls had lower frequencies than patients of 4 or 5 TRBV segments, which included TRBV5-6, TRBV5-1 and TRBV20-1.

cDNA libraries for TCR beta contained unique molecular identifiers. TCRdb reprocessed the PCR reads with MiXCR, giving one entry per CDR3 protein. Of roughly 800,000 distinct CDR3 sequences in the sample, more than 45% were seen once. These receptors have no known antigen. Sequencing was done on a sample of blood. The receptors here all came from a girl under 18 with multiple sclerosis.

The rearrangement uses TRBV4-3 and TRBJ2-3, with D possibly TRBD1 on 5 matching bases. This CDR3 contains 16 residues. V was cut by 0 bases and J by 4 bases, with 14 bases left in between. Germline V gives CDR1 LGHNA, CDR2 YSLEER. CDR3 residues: CASSQDPGPTPDTQYF. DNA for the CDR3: TGCGCCAGCAGCCAAGACCCAGGGCCCACACCAGATACGCAGTATTTT.

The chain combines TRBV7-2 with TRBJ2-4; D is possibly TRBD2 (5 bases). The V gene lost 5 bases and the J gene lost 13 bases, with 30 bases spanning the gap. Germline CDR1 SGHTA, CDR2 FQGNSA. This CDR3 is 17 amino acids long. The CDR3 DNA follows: TGTGCCAGCAGCCTGCTTACATTTAGGGTAACCCCCGGGGAGCAGTACTTC. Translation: CASSLLTFRVTPGEQYF. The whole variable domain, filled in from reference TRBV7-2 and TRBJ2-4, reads GAGVSQSPSNKVTEKGKDVELRCDPISGHTALYWYRQSLGQGLEFLIYFQGNSAPDKSGLPSDRFSAERTGGSVSTLTIQRTQQEDSAVYLCASSLLTFRVTPGEQYFGAGTRLSVL.

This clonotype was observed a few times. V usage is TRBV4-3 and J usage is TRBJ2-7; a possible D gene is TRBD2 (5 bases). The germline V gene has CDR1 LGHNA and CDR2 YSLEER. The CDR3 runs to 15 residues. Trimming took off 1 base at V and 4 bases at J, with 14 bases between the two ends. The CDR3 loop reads CASSQVRLRTYEQYF. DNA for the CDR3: TGCGCCAGCAGCCAAGTTAGGTTACGGACTTACGAGCAGTACTTC.

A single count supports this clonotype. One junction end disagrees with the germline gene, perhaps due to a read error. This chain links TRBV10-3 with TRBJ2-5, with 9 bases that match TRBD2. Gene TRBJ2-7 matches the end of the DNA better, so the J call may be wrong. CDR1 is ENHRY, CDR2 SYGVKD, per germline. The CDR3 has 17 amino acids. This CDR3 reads CATSDPLAGIRGYEQYF. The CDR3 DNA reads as TGTGCCACCAGTGATCCTCTAGCGGGGATTAGAGGGTACGAGCAGTACTTC.

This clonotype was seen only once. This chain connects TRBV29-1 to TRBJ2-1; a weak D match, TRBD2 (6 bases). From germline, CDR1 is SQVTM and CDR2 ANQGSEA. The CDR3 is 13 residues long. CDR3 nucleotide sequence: TGCACCACCGAAGGGAGCCGGGGGAATGAGCAGTTCTTC. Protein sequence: CTTEGSRGNEQFF.

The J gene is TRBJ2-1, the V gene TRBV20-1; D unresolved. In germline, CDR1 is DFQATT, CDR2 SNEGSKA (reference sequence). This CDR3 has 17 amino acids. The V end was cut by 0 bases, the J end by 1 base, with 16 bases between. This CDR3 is CSARDRSGEWSYNEQFF. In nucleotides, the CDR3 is TGCAGTGCTAGAGATAGGTCAGGAGAGTGGTCCTACAATGAGCAGTTCTTC.

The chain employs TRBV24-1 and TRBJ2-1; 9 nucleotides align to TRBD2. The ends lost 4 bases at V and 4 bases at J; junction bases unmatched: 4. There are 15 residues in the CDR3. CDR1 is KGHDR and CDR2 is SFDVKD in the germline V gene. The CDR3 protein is CATSDSSGAYNEQFF. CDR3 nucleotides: TGTGCCACCAGTGACTCTAGCGGGGCTTACAATGAGCAGTTCTTC.

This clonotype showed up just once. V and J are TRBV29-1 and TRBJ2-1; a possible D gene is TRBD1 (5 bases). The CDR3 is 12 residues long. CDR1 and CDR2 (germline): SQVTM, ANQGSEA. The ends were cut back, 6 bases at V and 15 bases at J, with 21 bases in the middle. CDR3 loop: CSVSRGAYEVFF. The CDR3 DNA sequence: TGCAGCGTCTCTAGGGGTGCCTATGAGGTGTTCTTC.

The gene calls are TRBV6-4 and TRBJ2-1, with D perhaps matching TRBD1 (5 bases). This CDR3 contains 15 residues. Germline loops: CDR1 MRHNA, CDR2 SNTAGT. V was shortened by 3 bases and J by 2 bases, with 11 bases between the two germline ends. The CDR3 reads CASSEFYRPYNEQFF. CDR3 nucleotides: TGTGCCAGCAGTGAATTTTACAGGCCCTACAATGAGCAGTTCTTC.

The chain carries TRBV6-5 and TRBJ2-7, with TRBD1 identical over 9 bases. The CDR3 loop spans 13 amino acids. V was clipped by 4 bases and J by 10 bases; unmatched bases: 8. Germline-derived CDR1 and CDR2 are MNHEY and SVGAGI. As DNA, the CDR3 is TGTGCCAGCAGTTCGGGGACAGGGAGGGTTCAGTACTTC. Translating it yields CASSSGTGRVQYF.

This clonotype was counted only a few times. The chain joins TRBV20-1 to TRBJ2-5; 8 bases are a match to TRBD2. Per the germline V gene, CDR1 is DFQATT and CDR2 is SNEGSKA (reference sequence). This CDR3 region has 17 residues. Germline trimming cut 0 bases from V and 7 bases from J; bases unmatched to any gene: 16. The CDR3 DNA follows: TGCAGTGCTAGAGACCCCCGAGCGGGAGTGGGGCTTGCGACCCAGTACTTC. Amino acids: CSARDPRAGVGLATQYF.

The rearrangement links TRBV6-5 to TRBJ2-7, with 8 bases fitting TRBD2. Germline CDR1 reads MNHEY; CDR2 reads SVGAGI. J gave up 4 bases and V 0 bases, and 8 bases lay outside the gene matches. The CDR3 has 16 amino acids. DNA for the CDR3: TGTGCCAGCAGTTACTCGACGCCGCGCGGGGGGTACGAGCAGTACTTC. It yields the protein CASSYSTPRGGYEQYF.